The present TCR beta chain was sequenced within a study of sequential checkpoint blockade in melanoma. Study overall: First-line arms were nivolumab then ipilimumab, or the reverse, randomized 1:1. DNA from 90 to 100 pretreatment tumor samples underwent TCRβ immunosequencing.

The germline V gene has CDR1 WSHSY and CDR2 SAAADI. CDR3 length: 15 residues. J gave up 5 bases and V 3 bases, and 7 bases lay outside the gene matches. TCRdb keeps only in-frame clones here, not all; method: immunoSEQ multiplex PCR. The repertoire holds roughly 9,200 clones, with around 23% as singletons. Study results and limitations: For nivolumab-first patients, baseline tumor clonality was associated with response. PD-L1 staining and CD8+ counts, not mutational load, tracked tumor T-cell clonality.

Treatment noted: randomized to nivolumab then ipilimumab (arm A) or the reverse (arm B). This clone was counted between two and nine times. Its cognate antigen is unknown. This sequence joins TRBV10-2 and TRBJ2-5; 9 bases are shared with TRBD1. This TCR derives from a human donor with melanoma. The material was tumor tissue (inferred from file names), obtained from a patient given nivolumab and ipilimumab in sequence. The CDR3 loop is CASSEWRDRVETQYF. The CDR3 DNA reads TGCGCCAGCAGTGAATGGCGGGACAGGGTCGAGACCCAGTACTTC.